The 27 T cell receptor beta chains presented below share a single source sample, sequenced in a study of neurological immune-mediated disorders. TCRdb re-derived calls from the 5' RACE reads in MiXCR, one entry per CDR3 protein. The table has tens of thousands of distinct CDR3 sequences, 13% to 15% seen once; the top ten hold 6% to 7%. The specimen was PBMCs. These receptors were taken from a woman aged 45-59 years in good health.

This clonotype was counted many times. The genes are TRBV20-1 and TRBJ1-5, with 12 nucleotides matching TRBD1. The germline V gene has CDR1 DFQATT and CDR2 SNEGSKA (reference sequence). The CDR3 is 20 residues long. The J segment lost 2 bases and the V segment lost 0 bases, leaving 14 bases of the junction unmatched. Here the CDR3 DNA reads TGCAGTGCTAGAGACCCCGCCTCCGGGACAGGGGGCTTTGGCAATCAGCCCCAGCATTTT. It yields the protein CSARDPASGTGGFGNQPQHF.

This clonotype appeared many times. J is TRBJ2-7 and V is TRBV5-1, with TRBD2 identical over 9 bases. With V trimmed by 3 bases and J by 4 bases, 8 bases remained unmatched. The CDR3 runs to 15 residues. Germline CDR1 and CDR2: SGHRS and YFSETQ. The DNA for the CDR3 is TGCGCCAGCAGCTGGGGTGGGACTAGCATTTACGAGCAGTACTTC. The encoded protein is CASSWGGTSIYEQYF.

This clonotype was recorded at least ten times. This chain uses TRBV14 with TRBJ1-2; D unclear. The germline CDR1 and CDR2 sequences are SGHDN and FVKESK. The CDR3 contains 13 residues. V lost 1 base, J lost 6 bases, and 9 bases lay in between. The CDR3 DNA is TGTGCCAGCAGCCAAGGGACGTGGAATGGCTACACCTTC. It yields the protein CASSQGTWNGYTF.

At least ten counts were recorded for this clonotype. The CDR3 DNA reads TGTGCCAGCAGGAGAGACGGGACAGGGGTCTACGAGCAGTACTTC. As protein: CASRRDGTGVYEQYF. V gene TRBV6-6 combines with J gene TRBJ2-7, with 10 bases lining up with TRBD1. CDR1 MNHNY and CDR2 SVGAGI come from the germline V gene (reference sequence). The trim removed 6 bases at V and 3 bases at J, leaving 8 bases unmatched. CDR3 length: 15 residues.

This clonotype has at least ten counts. The rearrangement links TRBV7-8 to TRBJ2-1; 9 bases are shared with TRBD2. Germline CDR1 is SGHVS and CDR2 is FQNEAQ. V dropped 2 bases and J dropped 0; count of bases not matched to a gene: 5. The CDR3 runs 17 residues. CDR3 sequence: CASSLPASGDSYNEQFF. In nucleotides, the CDR3 is TGTGCCAGCAGCTTACCGGCTAGCGGGGACTCCTACAATGAGCAGTTCTTC.

This clonotype was seen repeatedly, ten times or more. The chain recombines TRBV5-1 with TRBJ1-1, with 7 positions matching TRBD1. CDR1 SGHRS and CDR2 YFSETQ come from the germline V gene. V was pared by 0 bases and J by 4 bases, with 3 bases of the junction left unmatched. This CDR3 contains 14 residues. Here the CDR3 reads CASSLDRGGTEAFF. The CDR3 DNA reads TGCGCCAGCAGCTTGGACAGGGGAGGCACTGAAGCTTTCTTT.

In this sample, this clonotype turned up many times. The genes are TRBV12-3 or TRBV12-4 and TRBJ1-1; possibly TRBD1 for D (6 bases). This CDR3 comprises 15 residues. Trimming removed 5 bases from V and 1 base from J, with 14 bases in between. CDR3 sequence (DNA): TGTGCCAGCAGTCTAAACAGGGTCGGGAACACTGAAGCTTTCTTT. This sequence encodes CASSLNRVGNTEAFF.

On this clonotype: An end of the junction does not agree with germline; a read error may underlie this. V usage is TRBV29-1 and J usage is TRBJ2-1, with a weak D call TRBD1 (6 bases). The CDR3 has 14 residues. Germline CDR1 reads SQVTM; CDR2 reads ANQGSEA. The CDR3 DNA sequence: TGCAGCGTTGGGAGACAGGTCTCATACAATGCGCAGTTCTTC. Translated: CSVGRQVSYNAQFF.

This clonotype was observed many times. The CDR3 is CASSFLLRGEYNEQFF. For the CDR3, the DNA is TGTGCCAGCAGCTTCTTGTTAAGGGGGGAGTACAATGAGCAGTTCTTC. This chain connects TRBV5-5 to TRBJ2-1; D may be TRBD1 or TRBD2 (6 bases each). V lost 2 bases to trimming and J lost 4 bases, with 16 bases between them. The germline CDR1 and CDR2 sequences are SGHKS and YYEKEE (reference sequence). This CDR3 has 16 amino acids.

J is TRBJ1-3 and V is TRBV6-6; D uncertain. Germline V CDR1 and CDR2: MNHNY, SVGAGI (reference sequence). The CDR3 spans 14 residues. Trimming stripped 7 bases from V and 0 bases from J, with 10 bases between. The CDR3 protein is CASKHGYSGNTIYF. As DNA, the CDR3 is TGTGCCAGCAAGCACGGCTACTCTGGAAACACCATATATTTT.

This clonotype came up many times. The J gene is TRBJ2-1, the V gene TRBV28; the match to TRBD1 covers 12 bases. The J segment lost 8 bases and the V segment lost 8 bases, leaving 10 bases of the junction unmatched. The CDR3 is 15 amino acids. The germline gives CDR1 MDHEN, CDR2 SYDVKM. This CDR3 reads CASYRSGQGADEQFF. The CDR3 nucleotides read TGTGCCAGCTACCGGTCGGGACAGGGGGCCGATGAGCAGTTCTTC.

The table lists this clonotype with many counts. The V gene is TRBV6-5, the J gene TRBJ1-2, with TRBD1 identical over 7 bases. V trimming: 2 bases; J trimming: 4 bases; junction bases outside the gene matches: 4. CDR1 MNHEY and CDR2 SVGAGI come from the germline V gene. The CDR3 loop spans 14 amino acids. The CDR3 nucleotides are TGTGCCAGCAGTTACGGGACAGTCGGCTATGGCTACACCTTC. Protein product: CASSYGTVGYGYTF.

This clonotype was observed at least ten times. The V and J genes are TRBV9 and TRBJ2-1; D gene uncertain. Trimming took 0 bases from V and 0 from J, leaving 7 bases between them. Germline loops: CDR1 SGDLS, CDR2 YYNGEE. This CDR3 contains 15 residues. The CDR3 is CASSVAGDSYNEQFF. CDR3 in DNA: TGTGCCAGCAGCGTAGCTGGCGACTCCTACAATGAGCAGTTCTTC.

In this sample, this clonotype turned up many times. This sequence joins TRBV5-1 and TRBJ2-1; 9 nucleotides match TRBD1. Germline-derived CDR1 and CDR2 are SGHRS and YFSETQ. The CDR3 runs 18 residues. V trimming: 4 bases; J trimming: 0 bases; junction bases outside the gene matches: 11. The CDR3 spells CASSPKPGTGISYNEQFF. CDR3 nucleotides: TGCGCCAGCAGCCCCAAGCCCGGGACAGGGATCTCCTACAATGAGCAGTTCTTC.

The genes are TRBV28 and TRBJ1-4; the match to TRBD1 covers 8 bases. The CDR3 loop spans 12 amino acids. The J segment lost 16 bases and the V segment lost 6 bases, leaving 10 bases of the junction unmatched. Germline V gene data show CDR1 as MDHEN and CDR2 as SYDVKM. DNA of the CDR3: TGTGCCAGCAGCCTTCAGGACAGGGTATCGTTTTTT. Protein product: CASSLQDRVSFF.

This clonotype appeared many times. The chain is built from TRBV5-1 and TRBJ2-1, with TRBD2 identical over 12 bases. V shed 2 bases and J 6 bases; nucleotides not matched to a gene: 9. CDR3 length: 17 amino acids. CDR1 and CDR2 (germline): SGHRS, YFSETQ. The chain's CDR3 is CASSFLAGGPSSNEQFF. As DNA, the CDR3 is TGCGCCAGCAGCTTCCTAGCGGGAGGGCCAAGTTCCAATGAGCAGTTCTTC.

In this sample, this clonotype turned up many times. The genes are TRBV6-1 and TRBJ2-5; TRBD1 is a possible D gene (7 bases). Germline V gives CDR1 MNHNS, CDR2 SASEGT. Trimming cost V 6 bases and J 2 bases, with 13 bases left between them. The CDR3 spans 14 residues. DNA for the CDR3: TGTGCCAGCAGCGGGGGACAGAAACAAGAGACCCAGTACTTC. Encoded protein: CASSGGQKQETQYF.

This chain links TRBV6-2 or TRBV6-3 with TRBJ2-7, with D unclear. Trimming shortened V by 6 bases and J by 5 bases, and 14 bases separated the two germline ends. Germline V gives CDR1 MNHEY, CDR2 SVGEGT. The CDR3 spans 13 residues. The CDR3 region has the DNA TGTGCCAGCAGGGTGGGGTCCTGGGACGAGCAGTACGTC. It yields the protein CASRVGSWDEQYV.

This clonotype was recorded at least ten times. This chain connects TRBV28 to TRBJ2-2; 8 bases align to TRBD1. Germline loops: CDR1 MDHEN, CDR2 SYDVKM. There are 14 residues in the CDR3. After removal of 5 bases from V and 7 bases from J, the junction contained 6 bases not matched to a gene. CDR3: CASSLAGQGGELFF. The CDR3 nucleotides are TGTGCCAGCAGTCTAGCCGGACAGGGCGGGGAGCTGTTTTTT.

This clonotype has a count of ten or more. Written as DNA, the CDR3 is TGTGCCAGCACGGAAGTTGCGTACAATGAGCAGTTCTTC. Its translation is CASTEVAYNEQFF. This rearrangement joins TRBV2 to TRBJ2-1; unclear D gene. The CDR3 is 13 residues long. Looked up from germline, CDR1 is SNHLY and CDR2 is FYNNEI. V lost 7 bases and J 4 bases, leaving 11 bases between the germline ends. The full variable domain, in which reference TRBV2 and TRBJ2-1 provide the parts outside the CDR3, is EPEVTQTPSHQVTQMGQEVILRCVPISNHLYFYWYRQILGQKVEFLVSFYNNEISEKSEIFDDQFSVERPDGSNFTLKIRSTKLEDSAMYFCASTEVAYNEQFFGPGTRLTVL.

This clonotype was observed at least ten times. The J gene is TRBJ2-2, the V gene TRBV5-1; D is possibly TRBD1 or TRBD2 (6 bases each). V was cut by 5 bases and J by 1 base, with 15 bases left in between. There are 16 residues in the CDR3. Germline CDR1 is SGHRS and CDR2 is YFSETQ. In DNA form, the CDR3 reads TGCGCCAGCAGTTCTGGAGGGGGGTGGAACACCGGGGAGCTGTTTTTT. Translation: CASSSGGGWNTGELFF.

This clonotype was seen at least ten times. The gene calls are TRBV5-1 and TRBJ1-5; 7 bases are shared with TRBD1. CDR1 SGHRS and CDR2 YFSETQ come from the germline V gene. CDR3 length: 13 amino acids. After removal of 0 bases from V and 6 bases from J, the junction contained 0 bases not matched to a gene. The CDR3 DNA is TGCGCCAGCAGCTTGGAGGGGGCTCAGCCCCAGCATTTT. It is translated as CASSLEGAQPQHF.

Ten or more counts support this clonotype. V is TRBV18 and J is TRBJ2-3; 13 nucleotides line up with TRBD2. The V and J ends lost 4 bases and 4 bases, in that order; junction bases with no gene match: 2. Germline assignment: CDR1 KGHSH and CDR2 LQKENI. The CDR3 is 15 amino acids. The DNA for the CDR3 is TGTGCCAGCTCACAAGGACTAGCGGGAGCAGATACGCAGTATTTT. As protein: CASSQGLAGADTQYF.

The rearrangement uses TRBV6-1 and TRBJ1-5, with a weak D call TRBD1 (6 bases). This CDR3 region has 14 residues. Germline CDR1 MNHNS, CDR2 SASEGT. Trimming removed 3 bases from V and 7 bases from J, with 13 bases in between. CDR3 sequence: CASSEGGLGQPQHF. For the CDR3, the DNA is TGTGCCAGCAGTGAGGGGGGGCTCGGGCAGCCCCAGCATTTT.

This clonotype was counted ten times or more. This chain connects TRBV7-9 to TRBJ2-1, with D perhaps matching TRBD2 (5 bases). V dropped 5 bases and J dropped 7 bases, with 15 bases sitting between them. CDR3 length equals 14 residues. Germline V gene data show CDR1 as SEHNR and CDR2 as FQNEAQ (reference sequence). CDR3 protein: CASSGLRFGNEQFF. The CDR3, as DNA: TGTGCCAGCAGCGGACTCAGGTTTGGGAATGAGCAGTTCTTC.

This clonotype occurred many times. The chain uses TRBV20-1 and TRBJ1-1; 9 bases map to TRBD1. The CDR3 contains 15 residues. V trimming: 3 bases; J trimming: 5 bases; junction bases outside the gene matches: 10. Germline assignment: CDR1 DFQATT and CDR2 SNEGSKA (reference sequence). The CDR3 sequence is CSARNPGQGETEAFF. The DNA for the CDR3 is TGCAGTGCTAGGAATCCGGGACAGGGAGAAACTGAAGCTTTCTTT.

This clonotype was observed many times. V and J are TRBV20-1 and TRBJ2-5; tentative D call: TRBD2 (6 bases). Germline assignment: CDR1 DFQATT and CDR2 SNEGSKA (reference sequence). The CDR3 consists of 14 residues. Trimming took off 3 bases at V and 3 bases at J, with 14 bases between the two ends. The CDR3 coding sequence is TGCAGTGCTAGGGCCCTGACGGGGGAAGAGACCCAGTACTTC. This translates into CSARALTGEETQYF.